The 9 T cell receptor beta chains given below trace back to one sample, sequenced in a study of T cells after yellow fever vaccination. TCRdb re-called the 5' RACE reads through MiXCR, storing one row per CDR3 protein. The sample holds 140,000 to 150,000 distinct CDR3 sequences, approximately 6.6% seen once. The sample consisted of CD4+ T cells sorted from PBMCs, taken 10 days after the yellow fever booster vaccination. The source of these receptors is a man aged 25 to 45 who received the YFV17D yellow fever vaccine.

This clonotype turned up a few times. V usage is TRBV19 and J usage is TRBJ1-1; D gene ambiguous. Looked up from germline, CDR1 is LNHDA and CDR2 is SQIVND (reference sequence). The CDR3 loop spans 14 amino acids. Trimming took off 3 bases at V and 1 base at J, with 9 bases between the two ends. The CDR3 here is CASSIPNRNTEAFF. CDR3 coding DNA: TGTGCCAGTAGTATCCCCAACAGGAACACTGAAGCTTTCTTT.

This clonotype was found many times. The chain couples TRBV6-1 to TRBJ2-7; 7 bases agree with TRBD1. In germline, CDR1 is MNHNS, CDR2 SASEGT. The CDR3 totals 13 residues. With 9 bases clipped from V and 3 bases from J, the junction kept 8 bases outside the gene matches. DNA for the CDR3: TGTGCCAGTAATCGACAGGGAAGCTACGAGCAGTACTTC. Protein: CASNRQGSYEQYF.

The table lists this clonotype with many counts. V is TRBV7-2 and J is TRBJ2-3; TRBD1 matches at 7 bases. There are 14 residues in the CDR3. Looked up from germline, CDR1 is SGHTA and CDR2 is FQGNSA. J gave up 6 bases and V 5 bases, and 8 bases lay outside the gene matches. CDR3 nucleotides: TGTGCCAGCAGCCTCGACAGGGTCAGGGATACGCAGTATTTT. Residues: CASSLDRVRDTQYF.

This clonotype showed up just a few times. The chain has TRBV18 and TRBJ1-2, with 7 bases matching TRBD1. Germline trimming cut 0 bases from V and 4 bases from J; bases unmatched to any gene: 5. The CDR3 length is 15 residues. Germline CDR1 and CDR2: KGHSH and LQKENI. CDR3 bases: TGTGCCAGCTCACCACCCCAGGGGGGGAGCTATGGCTACACCTTC. Translated: CASSPPQGGSYGYTF.

This clonotype was seen ten or more times. The chain couples TRBV20-1 to TRBJ1-2; D perhaps matches TRBD1 (5 bases). Trimming removed 0 bases at V and 2 bases at J, with 13 bases between. The CDR3 length is 15 residues. CDR1 and CDR2 from the germline V gene are DFQATT and SNEGSKA (reference sequence). In DNA, the CDR3 is TGCAGTGCTAGAGATTCCGAGGGGTTGAACTATGGCTACACCTTC. Its protein is CSARDSEGLNYGYTF.

This clonotype was picked up many times. The genes are TRBV5-1 and TRBJ2-1; TRBD2 might be the D (6 bases). CDR3 length: 12 residues. Deletions cut 4 bases from V and 10 bases from J, with 12 bases between. Germline CDR1 is SGHRS and CDR2 is YFSETQ. CDR3: CASSPTAGEQFF. CDR3 in DNA: TGCGCCAGCAGCCCTACCGCGGGGGAGCAGTTCTTC.

The genes are TRBV11-2 and TRBJ2-2, with 12 positions matching TRBD2. J was trimmed by 4 bases and V by 6 bases; bases with no gene match: 3. Germline lookup yields CDR1 SGHAT and CDR2 FQNNGV. CDR3 length: 15 amino acids. CDR3 sequence: CASRTSGSATGELFF. The DNA for the CDR3 is TGTGCCAGCAGGACTAGCGGGAGCGCCACCGGGGAGCTGTTTTTT.

This clonotype was seen at least ten times. The chain uses TRBV5-1 and TRBJ2-3; TRBD2 agrees at 8 bases. V was pared by 2 bases and J by 5 bases, with 4 bases of the junction left unmatched. Germline V gene sequence: CDR1 SGHRS, CDR2 YFSETQ. The CDR3 is made up of 14 amino acids. The CDR3 loop reads CASSFGTSLDTQYF. As DNA, the CDR3 is TGCGCCAGCAGCTTCGGGACTAGTCTAGATACGCAGTATTTT.

In this sample, this clonotype turned up many times. CDR3 region: CSAPLAGHNEQFF. Written as DNA, the CDR3 is TGCAGTGCACCCCTAGCGGGCCACAATGAGCAGTTCTTC. The V and J genes are TRBV20-1 and TRBJ2-1; 8 bases are shared with TRBD2. This CDR3 is 13 amino acids long. After removal of 6 bases from V and 5 bases from J, the junction contained 6 bases not matched to a gene. Germline V gene sequence: CDR1 DFQATT, CDR2 SNEGSKA (reference sequence).